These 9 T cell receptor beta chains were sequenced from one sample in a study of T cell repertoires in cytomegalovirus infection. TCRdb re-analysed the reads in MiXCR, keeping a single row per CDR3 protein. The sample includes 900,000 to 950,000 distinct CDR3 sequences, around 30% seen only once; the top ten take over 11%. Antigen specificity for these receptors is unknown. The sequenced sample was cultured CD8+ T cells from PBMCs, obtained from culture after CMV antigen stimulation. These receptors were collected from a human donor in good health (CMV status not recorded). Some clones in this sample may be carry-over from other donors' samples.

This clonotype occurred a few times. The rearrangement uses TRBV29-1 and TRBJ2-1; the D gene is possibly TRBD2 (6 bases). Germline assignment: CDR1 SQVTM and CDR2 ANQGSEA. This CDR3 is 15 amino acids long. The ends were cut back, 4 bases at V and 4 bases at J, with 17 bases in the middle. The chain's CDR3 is CSVGTTDLIYNEQFF. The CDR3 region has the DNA TGCAGCGTTGGGACTACCGATCTAATATACAATGAGCAGTTCTTC.

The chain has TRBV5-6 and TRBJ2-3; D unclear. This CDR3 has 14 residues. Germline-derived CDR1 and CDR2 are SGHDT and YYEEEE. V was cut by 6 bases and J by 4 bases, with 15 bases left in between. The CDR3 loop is CASTDGPGSDTQYF. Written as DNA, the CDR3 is TGTGCCAGCACAGACGGCCCCGGATCAGATACGCAGTATTTT.

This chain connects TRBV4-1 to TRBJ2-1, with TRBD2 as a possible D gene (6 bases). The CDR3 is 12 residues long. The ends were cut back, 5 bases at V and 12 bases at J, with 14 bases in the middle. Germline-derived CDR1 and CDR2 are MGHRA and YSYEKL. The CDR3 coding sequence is TGCGCCAGCAGCACCGGGGGTAGCTTGCAGTTCTTC. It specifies CASSTGGSLQFF.

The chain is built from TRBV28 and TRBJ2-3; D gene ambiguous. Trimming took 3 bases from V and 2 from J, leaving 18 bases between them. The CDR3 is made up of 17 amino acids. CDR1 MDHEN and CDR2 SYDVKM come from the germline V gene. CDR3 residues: CASSLIGFDSTTDTQYF. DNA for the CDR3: TGTGCCAGCAGTTTGATCGGCTTCGACTCTACCACAGATACGCAGTATTTT.

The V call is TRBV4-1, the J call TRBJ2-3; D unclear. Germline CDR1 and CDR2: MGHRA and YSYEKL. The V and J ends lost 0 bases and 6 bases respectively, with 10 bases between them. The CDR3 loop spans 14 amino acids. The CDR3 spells CASSQETASDTQYF. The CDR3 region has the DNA TGCGCCAGCAGCCAAGAAACGGCGTCGGATACGCAGTATTTT.

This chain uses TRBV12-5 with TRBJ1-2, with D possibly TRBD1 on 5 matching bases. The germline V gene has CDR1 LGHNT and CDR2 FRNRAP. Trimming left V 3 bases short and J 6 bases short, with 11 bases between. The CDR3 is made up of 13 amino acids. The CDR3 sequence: CASGLAGGNGYTF. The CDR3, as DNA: TGTGCTAGTGGTTTAGCGGGGGGTAATGGCTACACCTTC.

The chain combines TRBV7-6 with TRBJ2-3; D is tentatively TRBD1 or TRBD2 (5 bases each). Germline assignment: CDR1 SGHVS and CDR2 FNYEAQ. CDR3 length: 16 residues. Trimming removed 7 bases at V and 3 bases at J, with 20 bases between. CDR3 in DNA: TGTGCCAGCACCTCGAGGGGAGCCGCACAAACAGATACGCAGTATTTT. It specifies CASTSRGAAQTDTQYF.

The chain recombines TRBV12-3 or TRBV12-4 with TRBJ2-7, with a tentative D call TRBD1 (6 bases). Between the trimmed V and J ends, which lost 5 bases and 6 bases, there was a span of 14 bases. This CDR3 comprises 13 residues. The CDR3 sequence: CASSPPGAVEQYV. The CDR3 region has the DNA TGTGCCAGCAGTCCCCCAGGGGCCGTCGAGCAGTACGTC.

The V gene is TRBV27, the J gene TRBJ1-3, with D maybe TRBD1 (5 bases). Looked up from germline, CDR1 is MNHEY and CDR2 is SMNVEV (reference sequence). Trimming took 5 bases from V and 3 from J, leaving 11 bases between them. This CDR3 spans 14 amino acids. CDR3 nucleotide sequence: TGTGCCAGCAGTACCACAGGTCGTGGAAACACCATATATTTT. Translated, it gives CASSTTGRGNTIYF.